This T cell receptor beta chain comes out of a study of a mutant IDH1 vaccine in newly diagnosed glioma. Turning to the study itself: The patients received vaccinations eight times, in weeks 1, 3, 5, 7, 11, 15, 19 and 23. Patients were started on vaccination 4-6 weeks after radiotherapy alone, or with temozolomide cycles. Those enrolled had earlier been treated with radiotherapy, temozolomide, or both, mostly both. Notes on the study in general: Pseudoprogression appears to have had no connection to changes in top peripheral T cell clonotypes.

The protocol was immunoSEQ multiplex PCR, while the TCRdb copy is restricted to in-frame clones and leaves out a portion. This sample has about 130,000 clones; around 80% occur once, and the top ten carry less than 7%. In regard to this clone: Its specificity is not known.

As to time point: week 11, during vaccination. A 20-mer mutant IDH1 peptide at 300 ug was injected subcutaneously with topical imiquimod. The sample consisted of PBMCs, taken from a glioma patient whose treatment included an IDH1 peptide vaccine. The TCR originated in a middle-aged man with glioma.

In nucleotides, the CDR3 is TGTGCCAGCAGCTTGGGGACCTTTTCGACAGATACGCAGTATTTT. This encodes CASSLGTFSTDTQYF. The chain uses TRBV7-2 and TRBJ2-3; tentatively, D is TRBD1 or TRBD2 (5 bases each). CDR1 and CDR2 (germline): SGHTA, FQGNSA. Trimming took off 3 bases at V and 3 bases at J, with 13 bases between the two ends. The CDR3 runs to 15 residues.